The rows below give T cell receptor beta chains drawn from one sample of a study of patients and donors after allogeneic stem cell transplantation. MiXCR, applied by TCRdb to the RT-PCR reads, yields one record per CDR3 protein. The data hold approximately 170,000 distinct CDR3 sequences, with approximately 24% observed a single time. What was sequenced was blood, either unsorted or a sorted T cell fraction (not recorded which). These receptors came from a human donor who was either an allogeneic HSCT recipient or a stem cell or donor lymphocyte infusion donor (not recorded which). It is not recorded whose cells these are; they may come from a transplant donor. CDR3s include the opening cysteine and the closing phenylalanine or tryptophan. The D gene is left open where the match is weak. Clone size, where shown, is once, few, many, or a class for clones that have expanded.

v_call,clone_size,j_call,d_call,cdr3_nt,cdr3_aa
TRBV10-3,NA,TRBJ1-2,TRBD1,TGTGCCATCAGTGGAGACAGGGGAACGGGAGGCTACACCTTC,CAISGDRGTGGYTF
TRBV10-3,NA,TRBJ1-3,TRBD1,TGTGCCATCAGGACGTCAGGGGGCCGCTCTGGAAACACCATATATTTT,CAIRTSGGRSGNTIYF
TRBV5-6,NA,TRBJ1-5,NA,TGTGCCAGCAGCTTGGGTTTCGGATCTCTAGATCAGCCCCAGCATTTT,CASSLGFGSLDQPQHF
TRBV5-5,NA,TRBJ2-1,NA,TGTGCCAGCATCCCCGGGGGCAGCAACTCCTACAATGAGCAGTTCTTC,CASIPGGSNSYNEQFF
TRBV12-3/TRBV12-4,few,TRBJ1-1,NA,TGTGCCAGCAGTTTAACCCAGGGTGAAACCACTGAAGCTTTCTTT,CASSLTQGETTEAFF
TRBV6-5,NA,TRBJ2-2,TRBD1,TGTGCCAGCAGTTACTCGGGGACAGTGGCCTCCGGGGAGCTGTTTTTT,CASSYSGTVASGELFF
TRBV4-3,few,TRBJ1-1,NA,TGCGCCAGCAGCCAAGGTGATAGGAACACTGAAGCTTTCTTT,CASSQGDRNTEAFF
TRBV29-1,NA,TRBJ1-3,NA,TGCAGCGTTGAAGATCGCTGGGGTCCCTCTGGAAACACCATATATTTT,CSVEDRWGPSGNTIYF
TRBV7-6,few,TRBJ1-3,NA,TGTGCCAGCAGCTCTGAAAGGGGGGGTCAAACCGCTGGAAACACCATATATTTT,CASSSERGGQTAGNTIYF
TRBV29-1,NA,TRBJ2-5,NA,TGCAGCCCACAACAGGGCGAGACCCAGTACTTC,CSPQQGETQYF
TRBV5-1,NA,TRBJ2-7,TRBD1,TGCGCCAGCAGCTTTGGGACAGTCACCTACGAGCAGTACTTC,CASSFGTVTYEQYF
TRBV4-3,few,TRBJ2-5,TRBD2,TGCGCCAGCAGCCAGTGGCCCTGGCTAGCGGGACAAGAGACCCAGTACTTC,CASSQWPWLAGQETQYF
TRBV5-1,NA,TRBJ2-1,NA,TGCGCCAGCAGCTCCCTACAGGGCGACAATGAGCAGTTCTTC,CASSSLQGDNEQFF
TRBV28,NA,TRBJ1-3,TRBD1,TGTGCCAGCAGTTTTTATCAGGGGGCATTAGGAAACACCATATATTTT,CASSFYQGALGNTIYF
TRBV7-6,NA,TRBJ2-7,NA,TGTGCCAGCAGCCCCGTTTTCGGGACAACCTACGAGCAGTACTTC,CASSPVFGTTYEQYF
TRBV2,NA,TRBJ2-7,TRBD2,TGTGCCAGCAGTGGACTAGCGGGGTACGAGCAGTACTTC,CASSGLAGYEQYF
TRBV6-6,once,TRBJ2-1,TRBD2,TGTGCCAGCAGCGATACTAGCGGGGGGAGCCTTCAGTTCTTC,CASSDTSGGSLQFF
TRBV12-3/TRBV12-4,NA,TRBJ2-7,TRBD1,TGTGCCAGCATTACCGGGACAGGGGACGGGGAGCAGTACTTC,CASITGTGDGEQYF
TRBV11-2,few,TRBJ2-5,NA,TGTGCCAGCAACCCAGGGGGGGCAGAGACCCAGTACTTC,CASNPGGAETQYF
TRBV3-1,NA,TRBJ2-2,TRBD2,TGTGCCAGCAGCTTAGGGACTAGCATTACCGGGGAGCTGTTTTTT,CASSLGTSITGELFF
TRBV12-3/TRBV12-4,NA,TRBJ2-4,TRBD1,TGTGCCAGCAGTTCCGCGACAGGGGATGTAGCCAAAAACATTCAGTACTTC,CASSSATGDVAKNIQYF
TRBV2,NA,TRBJ2-2,TRBD1,TGTGCCAGCAGACCCTTCGACAGGGTTCTACCCGGGGAGCTGTTTTTT,CASRPFDRVLPGELFF